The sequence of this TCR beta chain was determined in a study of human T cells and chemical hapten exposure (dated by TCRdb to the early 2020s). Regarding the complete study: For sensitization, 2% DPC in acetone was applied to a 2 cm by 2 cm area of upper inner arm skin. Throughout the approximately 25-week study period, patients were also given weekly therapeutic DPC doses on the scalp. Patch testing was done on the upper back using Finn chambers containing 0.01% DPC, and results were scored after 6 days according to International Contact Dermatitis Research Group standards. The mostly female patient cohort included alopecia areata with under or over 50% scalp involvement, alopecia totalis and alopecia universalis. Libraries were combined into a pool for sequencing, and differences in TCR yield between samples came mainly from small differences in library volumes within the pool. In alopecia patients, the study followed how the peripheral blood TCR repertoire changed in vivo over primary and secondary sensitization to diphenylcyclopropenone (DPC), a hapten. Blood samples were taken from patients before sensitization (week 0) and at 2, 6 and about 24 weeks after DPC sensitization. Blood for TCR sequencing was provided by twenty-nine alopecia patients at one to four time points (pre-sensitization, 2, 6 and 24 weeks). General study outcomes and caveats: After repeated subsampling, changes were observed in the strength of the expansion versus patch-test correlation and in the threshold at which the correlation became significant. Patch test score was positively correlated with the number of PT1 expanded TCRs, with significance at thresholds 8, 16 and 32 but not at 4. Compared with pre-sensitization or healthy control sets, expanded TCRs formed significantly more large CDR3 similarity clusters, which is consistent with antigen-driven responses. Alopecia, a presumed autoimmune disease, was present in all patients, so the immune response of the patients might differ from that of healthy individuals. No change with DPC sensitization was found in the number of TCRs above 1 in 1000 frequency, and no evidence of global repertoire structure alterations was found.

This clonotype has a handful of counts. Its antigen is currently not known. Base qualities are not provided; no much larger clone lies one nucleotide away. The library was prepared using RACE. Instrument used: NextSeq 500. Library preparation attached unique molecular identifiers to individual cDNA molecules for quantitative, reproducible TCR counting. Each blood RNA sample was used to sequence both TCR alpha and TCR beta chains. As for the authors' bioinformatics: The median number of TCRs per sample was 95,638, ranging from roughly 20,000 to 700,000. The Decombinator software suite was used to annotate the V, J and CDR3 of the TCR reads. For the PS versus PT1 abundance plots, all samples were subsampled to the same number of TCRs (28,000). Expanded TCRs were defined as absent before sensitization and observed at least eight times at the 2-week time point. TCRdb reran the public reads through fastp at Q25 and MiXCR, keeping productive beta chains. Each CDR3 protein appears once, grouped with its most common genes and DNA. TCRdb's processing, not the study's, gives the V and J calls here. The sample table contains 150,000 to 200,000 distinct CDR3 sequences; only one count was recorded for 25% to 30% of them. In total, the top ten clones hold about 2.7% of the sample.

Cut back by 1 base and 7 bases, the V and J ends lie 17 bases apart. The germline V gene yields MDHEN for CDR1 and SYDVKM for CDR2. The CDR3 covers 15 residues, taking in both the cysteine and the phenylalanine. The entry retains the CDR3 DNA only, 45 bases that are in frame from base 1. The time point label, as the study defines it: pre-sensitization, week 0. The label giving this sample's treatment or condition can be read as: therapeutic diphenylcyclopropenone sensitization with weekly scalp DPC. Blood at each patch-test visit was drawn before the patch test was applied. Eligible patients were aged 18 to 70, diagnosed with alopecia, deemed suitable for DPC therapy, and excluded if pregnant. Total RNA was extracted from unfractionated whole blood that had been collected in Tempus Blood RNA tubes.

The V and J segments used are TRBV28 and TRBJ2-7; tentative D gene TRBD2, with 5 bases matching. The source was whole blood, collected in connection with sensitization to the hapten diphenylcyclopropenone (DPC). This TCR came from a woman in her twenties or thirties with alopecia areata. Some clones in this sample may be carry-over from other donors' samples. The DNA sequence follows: TGTGCCAGCAGTTTATTTCAGGACGGCGGGTTGGAGCAGTACTTC. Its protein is CASSLFQDGGLEQYF.